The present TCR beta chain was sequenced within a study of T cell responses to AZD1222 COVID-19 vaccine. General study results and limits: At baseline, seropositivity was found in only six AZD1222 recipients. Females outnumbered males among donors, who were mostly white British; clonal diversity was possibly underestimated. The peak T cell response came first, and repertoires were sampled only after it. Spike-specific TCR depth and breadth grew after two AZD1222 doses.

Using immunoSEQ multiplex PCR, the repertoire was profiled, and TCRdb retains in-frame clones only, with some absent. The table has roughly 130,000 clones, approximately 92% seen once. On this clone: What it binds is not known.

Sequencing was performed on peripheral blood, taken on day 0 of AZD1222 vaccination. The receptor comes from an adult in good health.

CDR3 region: CAWSVLRDLETQYF. CDR3 in DNA: TGTGCCTGGAGTGTGCTCCGGGACCTAGAGACCCAGTACTTC. The gene calls are TRBV30 and TRBJ2-5; D could derive from TRBD1 or TRBD2 (5 bases each). Trimming left V 0 bases short and J 4 bases short, with 12 bases between. From germline, CDR1 is GTSNPN and CDR2 SVGIG (reference sequence). The CDR3 length is 14 residues.